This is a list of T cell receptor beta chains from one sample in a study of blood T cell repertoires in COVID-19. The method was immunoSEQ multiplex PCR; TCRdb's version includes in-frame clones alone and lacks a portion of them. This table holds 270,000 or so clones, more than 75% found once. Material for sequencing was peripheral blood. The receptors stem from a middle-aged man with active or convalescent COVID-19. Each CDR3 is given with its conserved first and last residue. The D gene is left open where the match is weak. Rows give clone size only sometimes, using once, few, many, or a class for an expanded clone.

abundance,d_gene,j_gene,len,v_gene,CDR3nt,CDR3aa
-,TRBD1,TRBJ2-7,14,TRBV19,TGTGCCAGTAGTGCGAACAGGGGGCTCTACGAGCAGTACTTC,CASSANRGLYEQYF
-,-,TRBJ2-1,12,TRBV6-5,TGTGCCAGCAGTTCGACCGGAGGTGAGCAGTTCTTC,CASSSTGGEQFF
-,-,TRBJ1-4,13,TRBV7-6,TGTGCCAGCAGCTATACTAGAGGGGAAAAACTGTTTTTT,CASSYTRGEKLFF
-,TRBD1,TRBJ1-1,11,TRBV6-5,TGTGCCAGCAGAGACAGGGTAGCTGCTTTCTTT,CASRDRVAAFF
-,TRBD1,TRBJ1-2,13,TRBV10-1,TGCGCCAGCAGTGAGGGGACAGGCTATGGCTACACCTTC,CASSEGTGYGYTF
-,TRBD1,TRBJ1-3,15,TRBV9,TGTGCCAGCAGCGTTTGGGGACAGAATGGAAACACCATATATTTT,CASSVWGQNGNTIYF
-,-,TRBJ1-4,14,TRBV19,TGTGCCAGTAGTATTGCGGGGGCTAATGCAAAACTGTTTTTT,CASSIAGANAKLFF
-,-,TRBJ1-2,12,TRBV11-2,TGTGCCAGCAGCTTAATAGCGGGAGGCTACACCTTC,CASSLIAGGYTF
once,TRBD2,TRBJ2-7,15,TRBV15,TGTGCCACCAGCGGGGGACTAGCGGCAACCTACGAGCAGTACTTC,CATSGGLAATYEQYF
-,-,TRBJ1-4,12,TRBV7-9,TGTGCCAGCAGCGCGGGACTCGAAAAACTGTTTTTT,CASSAGLEKLFF
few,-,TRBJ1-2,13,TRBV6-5,TGTGCCAGCAGTACAGGGAGAGTCTATGGCTACACCTTC,CASSTGRVYGYTF
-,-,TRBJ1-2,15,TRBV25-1,TGTGCCAGCGCAATTGGGGGGAGGGGACACTATGGCTACACCTTC,CASAIGGRGHYGYTF
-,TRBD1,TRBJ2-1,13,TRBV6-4,TGTGCCAGCAGGAATACAGGGGGCAATGAGCAGTTCTTC,CASRNTGGNEQFF
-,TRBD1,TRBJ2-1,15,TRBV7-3,TGTGCCAGCAGTCCCACAGGGGGCGTTAATAGTGAGCAGTTCTTC,CASSPTGGVNSEQFF
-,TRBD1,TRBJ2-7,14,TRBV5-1,TGCGCCAGCAGCTTCCGGGACAGGGCCCTCGAGCAGTACTTC,CASSFRDRALEQYF
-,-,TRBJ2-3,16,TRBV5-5,TGTGCCAGCAGCCCCTGGGTAAGCGGAAGCACAGATACGCAGTATTTT,CASSPWVSGSTDTQYF
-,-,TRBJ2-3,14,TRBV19,TGTGCCAGTAGTATAGGAACTAGCACAGATACGCAGTATTTT,CASSIGTSTDTQYF
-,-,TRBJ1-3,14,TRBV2,TGTGCCAGCAGTCCCGAGGTCTCTGGAAACACCATATATTTT,CASSPEVSGNTIYF